What follows are 21 T cell receptor beta chains derived from one specimen sequenced in a study of cytomegalovirus exposure and HLA in healthy donors. Primers included in the PCR were 60 Vbeta and 13 Jbeta primers. Some clones are missing from TCRdb's copy, which holds only in-frame ones; the method was immunoSEQ multiplex PCR. In the table there are 150,000 to 200,000 clones, roughly 86% of which are singletons. Source material: PBMCs. These receptors were collected from a woman between 18 and 29 years old in good health and CMV-seronegative.

The chain uses TRBV7-8 and TRBJ2-7; 9 bases map to TRBD2. This CDR3 region has 14 residues. CDR1 is SGHVS and CDR2 is FQNEAQ in the germline V gene. Trimming at V came to 3 bases and at J to 2 bases, leaving 2 bases not matched to a gene. Here the CDR3 DNA reads TGTGCCAGCAGCTTCAGACTAGCGGCCTACGAGCAGTACTTC. Amino acid sequence: CASSFRLAAYEQYF.

The rearrangement joins TRBV6-1 to TRBJ2-1; TRBD1 might be the D (6 bases). The CDR3 sequence is 15 residues long. V was shortened by 7 bases and J by 0 bases, with 13 bases between the two germline ends. Germline CDR1 and CDR2: MNHNS and SASEGT. The CDR3 DNA follows: TGTGCCAGCAAGCTCGGCAGGGGCTCCTACAATGAGCAGTTCTTC. It codes for CASKLGRGSYNEQFF.

The chain links TRBV5-1 to TRBJ2-1; TRBD1 matches at 11 bases. CDR1 and CDR2 (germline): SGHRS, YFSETQ. CDR3 length equals 15 residues. With 4 bases clipped from V and 5 bases from J, the junction kept 5 bases outside the gene matches. The CDR3 DNA is TGCGCCAGCAGCCACGGACAGGGGGCTCACAATGAGCAGTTCTTC. Translation gives CASSHGQGAHNEQFF.

V and J are TRBV5-1 and TRBJ2-2, with TRBD2 identical over 9 bases. The CDR3 is 15 amino acids. The trim removed 2 bases at V and 4 bases at J, leaving 3 bases unmatched. Germline V gene lookup returns CDR1 SGHRS and CDR2 YFSETQ. The CDR3 loop is CASSFPSGVTGELFF. CDR3 nucleotides: TGCGCCAGCAGCTTTCCTAGCGGGGTCACCGGGGAGCTGTTTTTT.

The chain links TRBV30 to TRBJ1-1; perhaps TRBD1 as D (6 bases). V was pared by 2 bases and J by 1 base, with 11 bases between. The CDR3 has 14 residues. Germline assignment: CDR1 GTSNPN and CDR2 SVGIG (reference sequence). This chain's CDR3 is CAWSRGTPNTEAFF. The DNA of the CDR3 is TGTGCCTGGAGTAGAGGGACACCGAACACTGAAGCTTTCTTT.

V and J are TRBV9 and TRBJ2-3; 12 nucleotides line up with TRBD2. The CDR3 length is 15 residues. J was trimmed by 2 bases and V by 4 bases; bases with no gene match: 2. From germline, CDR1 is SGDLS and CDR2 YYNGEE. CDR3 sequence: CASSLAGGNTDTQYF. The CDR3 DNA reads as TGTGCCAGCAGCCTAGCGGGGGGGAACACAGATACGCAGTATTTT. The entire variable domain, with the rest obtained from reference TRBV9 and TRBJ2-3, is as follows: DSGVTQTPKHLITATGQRVTLRCSPRSGDLSVYWYQQSLDQGLQFLIQYYNGEERAKGNILERFSAQQFPDLHSELNLSSLELGDSALYFCASSLAGGNTDTQYFGPGTRLTVL.

The rearrangement joins TRBV5-1 to TRBJ2-3; D uncertain. CDR3 length: 15 amino acids. Germline V gives CDR1 SGHRS, CDR2 YFSETQ. Trimming left V 4 bases short and J 1 base short, with 13 bases between. The CDR3 sequence is CASSPSGPGTDTQYF. DNA for the CDR3: TGCGCCAGCAGCCCCTCGGGTCCGGGCACAGATACGCAGTATTTT.

This chain joins TRBV2 and TRBJ2-7; D is ambiguous. This CDR3 is built from 11 residues. CDR1 and CDR2 (germline): SNHLY, FYNNEI. V dropped 6 bases and J dropped 7 bases, with 10 bases sitting between them. CDR3 protein: CASSPLLEQYF. CDR3 nucleotide sequence: TGTGCCAGCAGCCCACTCTTAGAGCAGTACTTC.

V usage is TRBV6-6 and J usage is TRBJ1-5; 7 bases line up with TRBD1. The CDR3 has 16 amino acids. Germline V gives CDR1 MNHNY, CDR2 SVGAGI (reference sequence). V lost 6 bases to trimming and J lost 2 bases; unmatched junction nucleotides: 10. The CDR3 reads CASRRTGEKGNQPQHF. As DNA, the CDR3 is TGTGCCAGCAGGAGAACAGGGGAGAAAGGCAATCAGCCCCAGCATTTT.

The chain couples TRBV20-1 to TRBJ2-7; D uncertain. Germline CDR1 DFQATT, CDR2 SNEGSKA (reference sequence). V dropped 6 bases and J dropped 4 bases, with 7 bases sitting between them. This CDR3 is built from 10 residues. The CDR3 DNA sequence: TGCAGTGCCGGCGGATACGAGCAGTACTTC. This translates into CSAGGYEQYF.

V is TRBV10-1 and J is TRBJ2-7; 9 nucleotides agree with TRBD2. The CDR3 covers 16 residues. In germline, CDR1 is WNHNN, CDR2 SYGVQD (reference sequence). The J segment lost 6 bases and the V segment lost 2 bases, leaving 11 bases of the junction unmatched. In DNA, the CDR3 is TGCGCCAGCAGTGAGGGACCCGCGGGGGGGCCGGGCGAGCAGTACTTC. Amino acids: CASSEGPAGGPGEQYF.

The DNA of the CDR3 is TGTGCCAGCAGCTTAGTGGGAGGGGCTGGGGCCAACGTCCTGACTTTC. It specifies CASSLVGGAGANVLTF. The chain recombines TRBV11-3 with TRBJ2-6; 7 bases line up with TRBD2. This CDR3 has 16 residues. V dropped 1 base and J dropped 2; count of bases not matched to a gene: 2. In germline, CDR1 is SGHNT, CDR2 YENEEA.

This rearrangement joins TRBV5-1 to TRBJ2-7; D gene unclear. In germline, CDR1 is SGHRS, CDR2 YFSETQ. The CDR3 totals 14 residues. V was shortened by 4 bases and J by 1 base, with 12 bases between the two germline ends. The CDR3 region is CASSPLLSSYEQYF. CDR3 DNA sequence: TGCGCCAGCAGCCCATTACTATCATCCTACGAGCAGTACTTC.

The genes are TRBV7-2 and TRBJ2-1; 8 bases are shared with TRBD2. This CDR3 is built from 16 residues. The germline V gene has CDR1 SGHTA and CDR2 FQGNSA. Trimming removed 4 bases from V and 7 bases from J; junction bases left unmatched: 12. CDR3 in DNA: TGTGCCAGCAGCTCATCCTTCGGGAGGGCCGGTAATGAGCAGTTCTTC. Its translation: CASSSSFGRAGNEQFF.

The chain recombines TRBV12-5 with TRBJ2-7, with 13 bases aligning to TRBD2. The CDR3 extends over 16 amino acids. Germline CDR1 LGHNT, CDR2 FRNRAP. The V and J ends lost 1 base and 5 bases, in that order; junction bases with no gene match: 5. The CDR3 nucleotides are TGTGCTAGTGGTTTGGGGGGACTAGCGGGACACCACGAGCAGTACTTC. This sequence encodes CASGLGGLAGHHEQYF.

The rearrangement joins TRBV6-4 to TRBJ1-5; 8 nucleotides line up with TRBD1. V shed 8 bases, J shed 1 base, and the junction held 13 bases outside the gene matches. CDR1 and CDR2 from the germline V gene are MRHNA and SNTAGT. This CDR3 has 17 amino acids. The CDR3 coding sequence is TGTGCCAGCCTCCTTGGACAGGGCGGAAAGAGCAATCAGCCCCAGCATTTT. This codes for CASLLGQGGKSNQPQHF.

This clone has just one count. The V call is TRBV6-1, the J call TRBJ2-3; possibly TRBD2 for D (6 bases). Trimming pared 8 bases from V and 7 bases from J, leaving 10 bases between. The CDR3 length is 11 residues. The V gene's germline CDR1 is MNHNS and CDR2 SASEGT. The CDR3 reads CASGRGNTQYF. CDR3 nucleotide sequence: TGTGCCAGCGGTCGGGGGAATACGCAGTATTTT.

The chain carries TRBV4-1 and TRBJ1-4; D possibly corresponds to TRBD1 (6 bases). The ends were cut back, 1 base at V and 14 bases at J, with 32 bases in the middle. This CDR3 is built from 19 residues. Germline CDR1 is MGHRA and CDR2 is YSYEKL. The CDR3 DNA is TGCGCCAGCAGCCAAGTAGGTCTCTTAGGCCCGTCACAGGGAAGAGACCTGTTTTTT. Protein: CASSQVGLLGPSQGRDLFF.

The rearrangement links TRBV11-2 to TRBJ1-1; D is undetermined. Deletions cut 3 bases from V and 4 bases from J, with 9 bases between. Germline-derived CDR1 and CDR2 are SGHAT and FQNNGV. The length of the CDR3 is 13 residues. The chain's CDR3 is CASSFSWSTEAFF. DNA of the CDR3: TGTGCCAGCAGCTTCTCATGGAGCACTGAAGCTTTCTTT. The entire variable domain, with the rest obtained from reference TRBV11-2 and TRBJ1-1, is as follows: EAGVAQSPRYKIIEKRQSVAFWCNPISGHATLYWYQQILGQGPKLLIQFQNNGVVDDSQLPKDRFSAERLKGVDSTLKIQPAKLEDSAVYLCASSFSWSTEAFFGQGTRLTVV.

The chain couples TRBV6-1 to TRBJ2-5, with a weak D call TRBD1 (6 bases). CDR3 length: 17 residues. Trimming cost V 0 bases and J 5 bases, with 19 bases left between them. Per the germline V gene, CDR1 is MNHNS and CDR2 is SASEGT. CDR3 bases: TGTGCCAGCAGTGAAGCGGGGGACACCTCTTTTCAGGAGACCCAGTACTTC. Protein: CASSEAGDTSFQETQYF.

This clone occurred a few times. The V gene is TRBV11-2, the J gene TRBJ1-6; D uncertain. CDR3 size: 14 residues. Germline CDR1 is SGHAT and CDR2 is FQNNGV. Trimming cost V 2 bases and J 4 bases, with 6 bases left between them. Here the CDR3 reads CASSLKQYNSPLHF. The CDR3 region has the DNA TGTGCCAGCAGCTTAAAACAGTATAATTCACCCCTCCACTTT.